This T cell receptor (beta chain) was found in a study of T cell responses to AZD1222 COVID-19 vaccine. Points from the study as a whole: Across spike, vaccine-associated CD4 TCRs were found, dominant at 160-218 and 743-854. Seropositive AZD1222 recipients at baseline numbered only five or six. An increase in Spike-specific TCR breadth and depth was observed after two AZD1222 doses. There were mostly white British donors and more females than males, and clonal diversity was possibly underestimated.

As regards this clone: The target antigen is unknown.

Looked up from germline, CDR1 is SEHNR and CDR2 is FQNEAQ (reference sequence). V dropped 4 bases and J dropped 6; count of bases not matched to a gene: 5. This CDR3 contains 15 residues. TCRdb keeps only in-frame clones here, not all; method: immunoSEQ multiplex PCR. The sample has approximately 150,000 clones; about 92% are singletons. The chain employs TRBV7-9 and TRBJ2-2; TRBD1 aligns across 10 bases. This specimen consisted of peripheral blood, obtained after recovery from COVID-19. The sequence came from an adult who had recovered from COVID-19. The CDR3, as DNA: TGTGCCAGCAGCTGGGACAGGGGATCCCCCGGGGAGCTGTTTTTT. Its translation is CASSWDRGSPGELFF.